This T cell receptor (beta chain) was captured by sequencing in a study of shared clonotypes between healthy human individuals. Generated by immunoSEQ multiplex PCR, the TCRdb table keeps only in-frame clones and is missing some. Of about 1 million clones listed, around 74% are singletons. This CDR3 has 15 amino acids. Per germline, CDR1 SEHNR and CDR2 FQNEAQ (reference sequence). V dropped 5 bases and J dropped 0 bases, with 8 bases sitting between them. J is TRBJ2-6 and V is TRBV7-9; D gene uncertain. The sequence came from a man younger than 35 in good health. Sequenced input: memory CD4+ T cells sorted from blood. Subset described: CD45RA-negative fraction. CDR3 protein: CASSPENSGANVLTF. The CDR3 nucleotides are TGTGCCAGCAGCCCCGAAAACTCTGGGGCCAACGTCCTGACTTTC.